A selection of T cell receptor beta chains follows, all from one sample in a study of T cell repertoires in cytomegalovirus infection. TCRdb re-called the reads with MiXCR, one entry per CDR3 protein. The repertoire holds some 110,000 distinct CDR3 sequences, with around 10% as singletons. Their cognate antigens are unknown. Sequencing used PBMCs, sequenced either directly or after in vitro stimulation (not recorded which). These receptors were taken from a human donor in good health (CMV status not recorded). Some clones in this sample may be carry-over from other donors' samples. Both conserved end residues are part of each CDR3. The order of the fields is CDR3 length, V gene, J gene, D gene, clone size, CDR3 protein, CDR3 DNA. D genes are given only for firm matches. A clone size is listed for some rows: how often the clone was seen (once, few, many), or a class if it is expanded.

length: 16; V: TRBV6-2/TRBV6-3; J: TRBJ2-3; D: TRBD1; size: NA; CDR3: CASSPRTGGLQDTQYF; DNA: TGTGCCAGCAGCCCCCGGACAGGGGGCTTACAAGATACGCAGTATTTT
length: 13; V: TRBV7-2; J: TRBJ2-3; D: NA; size: many; CDR3: CASRVSGTDTQYF; DNA: TGTGCCAGCAGAGTTAGCGGCACAGATACGCAGTATTTT
length: 13; V: TRBV15; J: TRBJ1-1; D: TRBD1; size: NA; CDR3: CATSRDLTGGAFF; DNA: TGTGCCACCAGCAGAGACTTAACAGGGGGAGCTTTCTTT
length: 17; V: TRBV19; J: TRBJ2-1; D: NA; size: NA; CDR3: CASSIFPRESVYNEQFF; DNA: TGTGCCAGTAGTATATTCCCCCGGGAGTCCGTCTACAATGAGCAGTTCTTC
length: 16; V: TRBV20-1; J: TRBJ1-2; D: TRBD1; size: few; CDR3: CSARGGQGDSNYGYTF; DNA: TGCAGTGCTAGGGGTGGACAGGGAGATTCTAACTATGGCTACACCTTC
length: 15; V: TRBV7-9; J: TRBJ1-5; D: NA; size: many; CDR3: CASSLLGNSNQPQHF; DNA: TGTGCCAGCAGCTTATTAGGTAATAGCAATCAGCCCCAGCATTTT
length: 14; V: TRBV12-3/TRBV12-4; J: TRBJ2-5; D: NA; size: few; CDR3: CASSLLDGIETQYF; DNA: TGTGCCAGCAGCTTACTAGATGGAATTGAGACCCAGTACTTC
length: 13; V: TRBV7-3; J: TRBJ1-6; D: NA; size: many; CDR3: CASSLGGGSPLHF; DNA: TGTGCCAGCAGCTTAGGAGGAGGGTCACCCCTCCACTTT
length: 15; V: TRBV20-1; J: TRBJ2-5; D: TRBD2; size: many; CDR3: CSARSTSGSYETQYF; DNA: TGCAGTGCTAGATCGACTAGCGGGAGCTATGAGACCCAGTACTTC
length: 14; V: TRBV24-1; J: TRBJ2-3; D: NA; size: many; CDR3: CATGVGTSTDTQYF; DNA: TGTGCCACAGGGGTCGGGACTAGCACAGATACGCAGTATTTT
length: 11; V: TRBV29-1; J: TRBJ2-1; D: NA; size: NA; CDR3: CSGVSFNEQFF; DNA: TGCAGCGGGGTTTCCTTCAATGAGCAGTTCTTC
length: 12; V: TRBV7-2; J: TRBJ1-1; D: NA; size: many; CDR3: CASSLGQVEAFF; DNA: TGTGCCAGCAGCTTAGGACAGGTTGAAGCTTTCTTT
length: 17; V: TRBV4-3; J: TRBJ2-2; D: NA; size: many; CDR3: CASSPKVGGANTGELFF; DNA: TGCGCCAGCAGCCCCAAGGTGGGCGGAGCTAACACCGGGGAGCTGTTTTTT
length: 16; V: TRBV7-3; J: TRBJ2-5; D: NA; size: NA; CDR3: CASSFGRLRIQETQYF; DNA: TGTGCCAGCAGCTTTGGGCGTCTCAGGATACAAGAGACCCAGTACTTC
length: 12; V: TRBV7-2; J: TRBJ2-2; D: NA; size: many; CDR3: CASSSVIGELFF; DNA: TGTGCCAGCAGCTCGGTTATCGGGGAGCTGTTTTTT
length: 16; V: TRBV7-6; J: TRBJ2-1; D: NA; size: few; CDR3: CASSLERLALINEQFF; DNA: TGTGCCAGCAGCTTAGAACGGCTGGCCTTAATAAATGAGCAGTTCTTC
length: 17; V: TRBV20-1; J: TRBJ2-3; D: TRBD2; size: NA; CDR3: CSARGELTSGSPDTQYF; DNA: TGCAGTGCTAGAGGTGAATTGACTAGCGGGAGCCCAGATACGCAGTATTTT
length: 15; V: TRBV14; J: TRBJ1-4; D: TRBD1; size: few; CDR3: CASSQAGGWREKLFF; DNA: TGTGCCAGCAGCCAAGCAGGGGGGTGGCGTGAAAAACTGTTTTTT
length: 14; V: TRBV9; J: TRBJ2-1; D: NA; size: NA; CDR3: CASSPRLAGLEQFF; DNA: TGTGCCAGCAGCCCCCGACTCGCTGGCCTTGAGCAGTTCTTC
length: 14; V: TRBV28; J: TRBJ2-1; D: TRBD2; size: many; CDR3: CASSLLAGGNEQFF; DNA: TGTGCCAGCAGTTTGCTAGCGGGAGGGAATGAGCAGTTCTTC
length: 17; V: TRBV11-3; J: TRBJ2-3; D: TRBD2; size: NA; CDR3: CASSFYWDYHSSDTQYF; DNA: TGTGCCAGCAGCTTTTATTGGGACTACCACTCCTCCGATACGCAGTATTTT
length: 13; V: TRBV19; J: TRBJ1-5; D: NA; size: many; CDR3: CASSIEGYQPQHF; DNA: TGTGCCAGTAGTATTGAGGGTTATCAGCCCCAGCATTTT
length: 16; V: TRBV4-1; J: TRBJ2-1; D: NA; size: NA; CDR3: CASSQDWQGSYNEQFF; DNA: TGCGCCAGCAGCCAAGATTGGCAGGGTTCCTACAATGAGCAGTTCTTC